This T cell receptor beta chain stems from a study of blood T cells in healthy people across ages. Study summary: Every two T cells gave about one barcoded beta molecule via template switching.

To note about this clonotype: What it recognizes is unknown.

Per sample, a minimum of 6 million PBMCs were isolated. With a J-beta primer mix and a sample-barcoded 5' primer, a second PCR ran about 7 to 12 cycles. TCRdb passed the 5' RACE reads through MiXCR, listing each CDR3 protein once. The sample yields approximately 880,000 distinct CDR3 sequences, roughly 50% seen once. Whole-study results and caveats: Expanded clonotype changes were possibly confounded by unknown donor CMV status. The fall in TCR beta diversity per million T cells was roughly linear with age.

Sequenced: blood. The sequence derives from a man aged 30 to 39 in good health.

CDR3: CASSQAGTGADTQYF. In DNA, the CDR3 is TGCGCCAGCAGCCAAGCGGGGACGGGGGCAGATACGCAGTATTTT. V usage is TRBV4-1 and J usage is TRBJ2-3, with D possibly TRBD2 on 6 matching bases. The germline CDR1 and CDR2 sequences are MGHRA and YSYEKL. Trimming left V 1 base short and J 4 bases short, with 12 bases between. CDR3 size: 15 residues.